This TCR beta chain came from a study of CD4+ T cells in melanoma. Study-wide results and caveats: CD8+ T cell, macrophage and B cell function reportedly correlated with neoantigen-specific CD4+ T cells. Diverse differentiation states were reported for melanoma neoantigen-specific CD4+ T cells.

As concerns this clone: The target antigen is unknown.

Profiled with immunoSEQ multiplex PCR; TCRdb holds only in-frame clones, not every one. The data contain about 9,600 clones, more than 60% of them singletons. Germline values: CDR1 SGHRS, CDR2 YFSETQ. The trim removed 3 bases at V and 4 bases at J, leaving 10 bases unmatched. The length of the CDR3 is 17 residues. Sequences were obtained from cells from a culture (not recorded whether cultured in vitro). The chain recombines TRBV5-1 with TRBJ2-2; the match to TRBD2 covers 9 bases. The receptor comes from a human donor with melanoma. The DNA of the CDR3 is TGCGCCAGCAGCTCGGGAGTAGCGGGGGCCGGCACCGGGGAGCTGTTTTTT. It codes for CASSSGVAGAGTGELFF.